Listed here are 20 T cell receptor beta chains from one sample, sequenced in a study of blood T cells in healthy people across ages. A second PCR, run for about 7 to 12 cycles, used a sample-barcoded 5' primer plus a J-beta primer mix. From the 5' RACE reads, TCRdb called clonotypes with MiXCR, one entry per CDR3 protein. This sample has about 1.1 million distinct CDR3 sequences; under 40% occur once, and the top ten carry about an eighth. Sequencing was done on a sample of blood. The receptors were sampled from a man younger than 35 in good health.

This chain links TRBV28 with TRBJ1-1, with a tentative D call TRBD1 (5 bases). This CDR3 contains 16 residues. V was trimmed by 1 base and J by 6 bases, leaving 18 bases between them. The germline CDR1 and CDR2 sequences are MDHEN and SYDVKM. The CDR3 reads CASSLSPGLTGAEAFF. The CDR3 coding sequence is TGTGCCAGCAGTTTATCACCAGGGCTAACGGGCGCTGAAGCTTTCTTT.

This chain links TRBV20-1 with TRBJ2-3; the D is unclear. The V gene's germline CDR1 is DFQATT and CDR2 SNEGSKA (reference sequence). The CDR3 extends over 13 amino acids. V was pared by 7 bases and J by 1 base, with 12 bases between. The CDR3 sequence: CSVKGMGTDTQYF. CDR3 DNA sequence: TGCAGTGTAAAGGGTATGGGCACAGATACGCAGTATTTT.

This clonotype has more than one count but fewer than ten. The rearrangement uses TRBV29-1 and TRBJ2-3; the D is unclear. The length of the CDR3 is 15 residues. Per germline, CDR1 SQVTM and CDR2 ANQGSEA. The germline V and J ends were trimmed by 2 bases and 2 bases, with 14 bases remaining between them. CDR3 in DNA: TGCAGCGTTGAATCTGTAGGGCGCTACACAGATACGCAGTATTTT. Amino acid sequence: CSVESVGRYTDTQYF.

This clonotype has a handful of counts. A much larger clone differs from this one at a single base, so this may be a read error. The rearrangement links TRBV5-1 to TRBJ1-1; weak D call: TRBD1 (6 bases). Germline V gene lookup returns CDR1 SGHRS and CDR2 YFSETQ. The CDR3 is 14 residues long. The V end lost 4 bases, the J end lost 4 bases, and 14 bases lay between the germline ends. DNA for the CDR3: TGCGCCAGCAGCGTGGCCGTAGGGGGCACTGAAGCTTTCTTT. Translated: CASSVAVGGTEAFF. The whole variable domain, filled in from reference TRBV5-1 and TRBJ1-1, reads KAGVTQTPRYLIKTRGQQVTLSCSPISGHRSVSWYQQTPGQGLQFLFEYFSETQRNKGNFPGRFSGRQFSNSRSEMNVSTLELGDSALYLCASSVAVGGTEAFFGQGTRLTVV.

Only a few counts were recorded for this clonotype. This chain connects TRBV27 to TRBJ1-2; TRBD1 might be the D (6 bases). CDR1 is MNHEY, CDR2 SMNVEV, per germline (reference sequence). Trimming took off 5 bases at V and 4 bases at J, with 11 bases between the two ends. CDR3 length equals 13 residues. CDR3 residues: CASSVTGIYGYTF. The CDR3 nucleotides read TGTGCCAGCAGTGTGACAGGTATCTATGGCTACACCTTC.

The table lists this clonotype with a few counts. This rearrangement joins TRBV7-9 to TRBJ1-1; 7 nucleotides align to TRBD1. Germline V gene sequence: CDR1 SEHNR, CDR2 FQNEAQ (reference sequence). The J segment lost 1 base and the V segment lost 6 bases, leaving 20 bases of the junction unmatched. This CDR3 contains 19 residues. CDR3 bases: TGTGCCAGCAGACCCTCACGAGGACAGGTGTTAGCGTGGAACACTGAAGCTTTCTTT. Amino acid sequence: CASRPSRGQVLAWNTEAFF. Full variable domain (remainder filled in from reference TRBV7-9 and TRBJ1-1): DTGVSQNPRHKITKRGQNVTFRCDPISEHNRLYWYRQTLGQGPEFLTYFQNEAQLEKSRLLSDRFSAERPKGSFSTLEIQRTEQGDSAMYLCASRPSRGQVLAWNTEAFFGQGTRLTVV.

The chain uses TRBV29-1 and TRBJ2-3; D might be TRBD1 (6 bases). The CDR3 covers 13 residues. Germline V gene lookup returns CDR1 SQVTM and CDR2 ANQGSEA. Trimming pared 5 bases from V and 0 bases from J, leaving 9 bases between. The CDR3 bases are TGCAGCGTTACCACAGGGAGCACAGATACGCAGTATTTT. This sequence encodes CSVTTGSTDTQYF.

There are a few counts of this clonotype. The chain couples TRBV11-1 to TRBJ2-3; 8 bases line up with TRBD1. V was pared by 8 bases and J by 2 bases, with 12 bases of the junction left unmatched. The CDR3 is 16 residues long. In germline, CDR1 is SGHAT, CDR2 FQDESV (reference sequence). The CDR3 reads CASSITGTGYTDTQYF. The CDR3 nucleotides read TGTGCCAGCTCCATTACCGGGACAGGCTACACAGATACGCAGTATTTT.

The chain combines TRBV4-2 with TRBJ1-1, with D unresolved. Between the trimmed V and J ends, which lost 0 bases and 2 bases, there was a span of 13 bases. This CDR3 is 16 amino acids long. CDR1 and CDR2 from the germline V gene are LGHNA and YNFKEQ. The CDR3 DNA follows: TGTGCCAGCAGCCAAGATGTGCGAGGACTCAACACTGAAGCTTTCTTT. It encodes CASSQDVRGLNTEAFF.

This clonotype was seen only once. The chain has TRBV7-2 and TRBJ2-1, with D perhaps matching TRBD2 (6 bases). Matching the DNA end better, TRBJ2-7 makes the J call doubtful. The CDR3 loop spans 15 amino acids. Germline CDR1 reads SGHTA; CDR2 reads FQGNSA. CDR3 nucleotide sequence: TGTGCCAGCAGCTTAGTGGGGGACTCCTACAATGAGCAGTACTTC. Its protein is CASSLVGDSYNEQYF.

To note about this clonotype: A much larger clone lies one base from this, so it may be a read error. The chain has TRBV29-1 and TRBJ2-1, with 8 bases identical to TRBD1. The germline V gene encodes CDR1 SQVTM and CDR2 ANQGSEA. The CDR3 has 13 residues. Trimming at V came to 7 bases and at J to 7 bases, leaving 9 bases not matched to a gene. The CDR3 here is CSGTAGGLNEQFF. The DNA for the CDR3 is TGCAGCGGGACGGCAGGGGGCTTAAATGAGCAGTTCTTC.

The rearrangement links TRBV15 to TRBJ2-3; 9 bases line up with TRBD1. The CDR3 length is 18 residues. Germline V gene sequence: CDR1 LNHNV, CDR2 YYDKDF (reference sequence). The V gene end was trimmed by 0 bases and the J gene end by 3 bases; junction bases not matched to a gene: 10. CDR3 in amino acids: CATSRDHRDRVPTDTQYF. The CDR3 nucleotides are TGTGCCACCAGCAGAGATCATCGGGACAGGGTTCCGACAGATACGCAGTATTTT.

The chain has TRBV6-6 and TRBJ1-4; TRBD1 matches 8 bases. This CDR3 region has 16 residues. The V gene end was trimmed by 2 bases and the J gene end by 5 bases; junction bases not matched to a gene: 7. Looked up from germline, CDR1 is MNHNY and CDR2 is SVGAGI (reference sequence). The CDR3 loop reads CASSYAGQGQNEKLFF. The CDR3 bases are TGTGCCAGCAGTTACGCCGGACAGGGCCAAAATGAAAAACTGTTTTTT.

The CDR3 reads CASSLGLRARRNTIYF. The CDR3 DNA is TGTGCCAGCAGCTTAGGTCTCCGGGCCAGGCGAAACACCATATATTTT. This chain links TRBV7-2 with TRBJ1-3, with D unresolved. The CDR3 extends over 16 amino acids. Trimming pared 1 base from V and 5 bases from J, leaving 15 bases between. Per the germline V gene, CDR1 is SGHTA and CDR2 is FQGNSA.

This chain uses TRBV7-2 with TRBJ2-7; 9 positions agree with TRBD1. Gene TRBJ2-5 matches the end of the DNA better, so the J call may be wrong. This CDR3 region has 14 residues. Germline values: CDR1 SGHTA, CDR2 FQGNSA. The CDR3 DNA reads TGTGCCAGCAGTCCAGGGACAGGGAAAAAGACCCAGTACTTC. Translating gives CASSPGTGKKTQYF.

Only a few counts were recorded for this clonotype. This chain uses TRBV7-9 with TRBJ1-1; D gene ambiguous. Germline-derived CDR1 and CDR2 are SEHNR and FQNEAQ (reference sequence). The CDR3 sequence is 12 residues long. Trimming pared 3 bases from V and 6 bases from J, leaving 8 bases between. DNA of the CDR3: TGTGCCAGCAGCTTTGCGGGTCCTGAAGCTTTCTTT. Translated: CASSFAGPEAFF.

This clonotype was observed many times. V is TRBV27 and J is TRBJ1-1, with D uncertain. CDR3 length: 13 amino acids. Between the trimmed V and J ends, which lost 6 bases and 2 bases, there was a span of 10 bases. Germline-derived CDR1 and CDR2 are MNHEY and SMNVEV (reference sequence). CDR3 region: CASSTTVNTEAFF. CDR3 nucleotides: TGTGCCAGCAGCACCACAGTAAACACTGAAGCTTTCTTT.

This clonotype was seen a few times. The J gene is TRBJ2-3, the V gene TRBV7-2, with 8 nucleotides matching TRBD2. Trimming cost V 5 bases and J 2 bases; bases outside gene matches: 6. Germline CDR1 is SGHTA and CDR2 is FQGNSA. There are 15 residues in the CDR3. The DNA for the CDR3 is TGTGCCAGCAGCGAACTAGCGGAACCCACAGATACGCAGTATTTT. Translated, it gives CASSELAEPTDTQYF.

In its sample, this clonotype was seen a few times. In DNA, the CDR3 is TGTGCCAGCAGTTTTCTAGAGACGATTTACAATGAGCAGTTCTTC. Amino acids: CASSFLETIYNEQFF. The rearrangement uses TRBV12-3 or TRBV12-4 and TRBJ2-1; the D is unclear. This CDR3 spans 15 amino acids. Trimming took off 3 bases at V and 4 bases at J, with 13 bases between the two ends.

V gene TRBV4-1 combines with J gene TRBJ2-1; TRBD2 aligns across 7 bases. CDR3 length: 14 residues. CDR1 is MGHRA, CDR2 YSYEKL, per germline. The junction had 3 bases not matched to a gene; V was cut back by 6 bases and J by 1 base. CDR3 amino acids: CASRTAGSYNEQFF. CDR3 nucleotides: TGCGCCAGCAGAACAGCGGGGTCCTACAATGAGCAGTTCTTC.